This T cell receptor beta chain came from a study of spatial heterogeneity in lung cancer. Whole-study findings and limits: Intratumoral expanded alpha and beta TCR counts were found to track tumor mutation counts. Alpha and beta chain coverage of tumor T cells was estimated at about 7.4% and 14%, respectively.

This clonotype ranks as medium-sized. The antigen remains unidentified. All TCR cDNA molecules were individually tagged with a unique molecular identifier. TCRdb redid the calling of the 5' RACE reads with MiXCR, one entry per CDR3 protein. The data show 4,500 to 6,500 distinct CDR3 sequences, about 5.3% seen once. Indicated time point: sample taken at primary tumor resection. The donors comprised about 65 untreated early-stage non-small cell lung cancer patients. This CDR3 has 14 residues. Per germline, CDR1 MNHEY and CDR2 SMNVEV (reference sequence). The V end lost 5 bases, the J end lost 5 bases, and 13 bases lay between the germline ends.

This receptor was obtained from a male donor with early-stage non-small cell lung cancer. Sequenced material: lung tumor tissue, taken at surgery. The V and J genes are TRBV27 and TRBJ1-5, with TRBD1 as a possible D gene (6 bases). The chain's CDR3 is CASSANREDQPQHF. The CDR3 nucleotides are TGTGCCAGCAGTGCTAACAGGGAAGATCAGCCCCAGCATTTT.